This TCR beta chain was sequenced for a study of shared clonotypes between healthy human individuals. Study overall: Each donor's CD4 naive and CD4 memory cells filled three plates apiece, CD8 naive two, and CD8 memory one.

Within Nashville, Tennessee resided all donors, each a Caucasian adult. Broader study findings: Sequencing depth was expected to affect clonotype sharing among donors. Inspection by rarefaction showed sorted-subset sequencing to be incomplete despite large depth.

There are 15 residues in the CDR3. Germline V gene sequence: CDR1 MDHEN, CDR2 SYDVKM. Trimming removed 2 bases from V and 4 bases from J, with 12 bases in between. Sequencing used immunoSEQ multiplex PCR; TCRdb keeps in-frame clones, though not all of them. This table holds some 350,000 clones, under 80% found once. With respect to this clone: The antigen is undetermined.

This receptor was taken from a man aged 25-45 years in good health. The rearrangement joins TRBV28 to TRBJ1-5; tentative D call: TRBD1 (5 bases). The sample consisted of memory CD4+ T cells sorted from blood. The sample's subset: CD45RA-negative fraction. The CDR3 coding sequence is TGTGCCAGCAGTTTAACGGGAGGGGAGAATCAGCCCCAGCATTTT. Translating it yields CASSLTGGENQPQHF. The full variable domain, rest sourced from reference TRBV28 and TRBJ1-5, is DVKVTQSSRYLVKRTGEKVFLECVQDMDHENMFWYRQDPGLGLRLIYFSYDVKMKEKGDIPEGYSVSREKKERFSLILESASTNQTSMYLCASSLTGGENQPQHFGDGTRLSIL.